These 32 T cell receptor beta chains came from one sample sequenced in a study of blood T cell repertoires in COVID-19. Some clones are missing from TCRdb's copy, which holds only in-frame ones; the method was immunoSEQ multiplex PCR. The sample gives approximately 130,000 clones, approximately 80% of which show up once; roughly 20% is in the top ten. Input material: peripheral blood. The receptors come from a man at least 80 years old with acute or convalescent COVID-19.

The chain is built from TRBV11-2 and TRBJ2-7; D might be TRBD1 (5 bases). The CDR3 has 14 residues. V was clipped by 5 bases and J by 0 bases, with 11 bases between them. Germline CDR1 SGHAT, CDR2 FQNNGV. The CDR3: CASSPRTRSYEQYF. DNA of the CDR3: TGTGCCAGCAGCCCCCGGACACGCTCCTACGAGCAGTACTTC.

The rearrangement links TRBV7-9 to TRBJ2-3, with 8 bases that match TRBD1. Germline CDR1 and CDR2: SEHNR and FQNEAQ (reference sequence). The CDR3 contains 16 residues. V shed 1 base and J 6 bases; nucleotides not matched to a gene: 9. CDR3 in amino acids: CASSLGDRLYEDTQYF. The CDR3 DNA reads TGTGCCAGCAGCTTAGGGGACAGGCTTTATGAGGATACGCAGTATTTT.

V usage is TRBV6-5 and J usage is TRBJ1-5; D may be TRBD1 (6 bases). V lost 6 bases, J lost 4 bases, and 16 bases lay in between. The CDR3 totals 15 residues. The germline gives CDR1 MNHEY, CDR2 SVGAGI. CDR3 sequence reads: CASRNSGQLNQPQHF. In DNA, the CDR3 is TGTGCCAGCAGAAACTCAGGACAGTTAAATCAGCCCCAGCATTTT.

CDR3 region: CASSLRGIYEQYF. The CDR3, as DNA: TGTGCCAGCAGTCTCAGGGGGATCTACGAGCAGTACTTC. The chain links TRBV6-5 to TRBJ2-7; 7 nucleotides match TRBD1. V gave up 5 bases and J gave up 3 bases; unmatched junction bases: 4. The CDR3 sequence is 13 residues long. Looked up from germline, CDR1 is MNHEY and CDR2 is SVGAGI.

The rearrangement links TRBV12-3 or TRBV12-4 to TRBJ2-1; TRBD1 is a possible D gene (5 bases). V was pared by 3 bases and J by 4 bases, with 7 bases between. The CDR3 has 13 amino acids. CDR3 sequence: CASSLDTYNEQFF. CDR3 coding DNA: TGTGCCAGCAGTTTGGACACTTACAATGAGCAGTTCTTC.

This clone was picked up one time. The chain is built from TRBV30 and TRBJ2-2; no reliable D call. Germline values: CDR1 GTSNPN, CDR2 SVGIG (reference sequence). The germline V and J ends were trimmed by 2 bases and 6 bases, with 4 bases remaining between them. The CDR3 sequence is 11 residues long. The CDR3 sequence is CAWSRAGELFF. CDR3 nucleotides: TGTGCCTGGAGTCGGGCCGGGGAGCTGTTTTTT.

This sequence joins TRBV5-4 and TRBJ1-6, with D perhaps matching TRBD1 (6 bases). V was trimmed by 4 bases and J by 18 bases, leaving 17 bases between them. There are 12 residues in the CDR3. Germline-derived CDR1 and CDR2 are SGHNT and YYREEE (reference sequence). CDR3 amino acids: CASSRDTGTYHF. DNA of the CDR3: TGTGCCAGCAGCCGGGACACAGGGACGTACCACTTT. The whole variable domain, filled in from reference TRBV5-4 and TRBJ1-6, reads ETGVTQSPTHLIKTRGQQVTLRCSSQSGHNTVSWYQQALGQGPQFIFQYYREEENGRGNFPPRFSGLQFPNYSSELNVNALELDDSALYLCASSRDTGTYHFGNGTRLTVT.

The CDR3: CASSARGFGDQPQHF. The DNA for the CDR3 is TGTGCCAGTAGTGCCCGGGGGTTCGGAGATCAGCCCCAGCATTTT. This rearrangement joins TRBV19 to TRBJ1-5; TRBD1 is a possible D gene (5 bases). Germline V CDR1 and CDR2: LNHDA, SQIVND (reference sequence). The CDR3 covers 15 residues. Between the trimmed V and J ends, which lost 5 bases and 5 bases, there was a span of 16 bases.

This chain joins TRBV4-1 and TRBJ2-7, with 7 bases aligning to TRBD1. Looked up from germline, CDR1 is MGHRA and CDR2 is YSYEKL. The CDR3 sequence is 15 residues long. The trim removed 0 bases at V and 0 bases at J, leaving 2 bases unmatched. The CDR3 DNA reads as TGCGCCAGCAGCCAAGACAGGGGGTACTCCTACGAGCAGTACTTC. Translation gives CASSQDRGYSYEQYF.

This chain's CDR3 is CASSPTGLGAFF. The CDR3, as DNA: TGTGCCAGCAGCCCGACAGGGCTGGGCGCTTTCTTT. The rearrangement joins TRBV7-8 to TRBJ1-1; TRBD1 matches at 7 bases. The V gene's germline CDR1 is SGHVS and CDR2 FQNEAQ. Trimming at V came to 5 bases and at J to 11 bases, leaving 8 bases not matched to a gene. The CDR3 has 12 amino acids.

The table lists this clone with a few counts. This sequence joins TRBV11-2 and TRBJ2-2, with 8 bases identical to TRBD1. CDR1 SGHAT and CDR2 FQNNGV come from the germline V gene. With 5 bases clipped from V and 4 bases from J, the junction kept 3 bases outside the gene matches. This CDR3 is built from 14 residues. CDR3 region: CASSPDRGTGELFF. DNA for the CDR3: TGTGCCAGCAGCCCAGACAGGGGCACCGGGGAGCTGTTTTTT.

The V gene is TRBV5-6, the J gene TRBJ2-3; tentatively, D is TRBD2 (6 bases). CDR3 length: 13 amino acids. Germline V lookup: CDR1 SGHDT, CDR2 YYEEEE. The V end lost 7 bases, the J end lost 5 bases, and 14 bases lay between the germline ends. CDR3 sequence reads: CASLFRGLDTQYF. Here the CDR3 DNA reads TGTGCCAGCCTCTTCCGGGGGTTAGATACGCAGTATTTT.

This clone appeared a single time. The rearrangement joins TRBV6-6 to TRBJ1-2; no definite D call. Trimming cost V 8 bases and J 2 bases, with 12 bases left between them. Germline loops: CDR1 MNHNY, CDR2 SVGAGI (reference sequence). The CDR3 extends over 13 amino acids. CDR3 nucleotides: TGTGCCAGCGCCGCCGAGGGAAACTATGGCTACACCTTC. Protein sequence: CASAAEGNYGYTF.

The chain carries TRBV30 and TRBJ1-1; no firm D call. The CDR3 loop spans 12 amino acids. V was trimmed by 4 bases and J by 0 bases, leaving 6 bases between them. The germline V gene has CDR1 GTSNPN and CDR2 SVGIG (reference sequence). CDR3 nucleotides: TGTGCCTGGAAAATAATGAACACTGAAGCTTTCTTT. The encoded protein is CAWKIMNTEAFF.

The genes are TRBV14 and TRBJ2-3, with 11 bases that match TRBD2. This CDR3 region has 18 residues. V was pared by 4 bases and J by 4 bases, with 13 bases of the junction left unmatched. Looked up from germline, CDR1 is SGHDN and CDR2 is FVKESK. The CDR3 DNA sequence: TGTGCCAGCAGCCTCTATCCGAGACTAGCGGGGAGGTCAGATACGCAGTATTTT. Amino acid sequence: CASSLYPRLAGRSDTQYF.

In DNA form, the CDR3 reads TGTGCCAGCAGTTTGTCAGGGGCCTACGAGCAGTACTTC. This gives the protein CASSLSGAYEQYF. The rearrangement links TRBV12-3 or TRBV12-4 to TRBJ2-7; tentative D call: TRBD1 (6 bases). V was shortened by 3 bases and J by 2 bases, with 8 bases between the two germline ends. The CDR3 is made up of 13 amino acids.

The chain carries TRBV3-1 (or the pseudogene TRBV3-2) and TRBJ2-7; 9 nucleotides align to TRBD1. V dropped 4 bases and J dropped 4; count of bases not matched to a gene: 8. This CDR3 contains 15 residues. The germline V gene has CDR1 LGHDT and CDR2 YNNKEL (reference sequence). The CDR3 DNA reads TGTGCCAGCAGCCGTACCGGGACAGGGATTTACGAGCAGTACTTC. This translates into CASSRTGTGIYEQYF.

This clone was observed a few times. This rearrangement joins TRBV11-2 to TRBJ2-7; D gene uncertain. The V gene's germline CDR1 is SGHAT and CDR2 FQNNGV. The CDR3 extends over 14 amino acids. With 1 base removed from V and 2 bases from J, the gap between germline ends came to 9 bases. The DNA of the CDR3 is TGTGCCAGCAGCTTAGGACACCTGGCCTACGAGCAGTACTTC. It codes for CASSLGHLAYEQYF.

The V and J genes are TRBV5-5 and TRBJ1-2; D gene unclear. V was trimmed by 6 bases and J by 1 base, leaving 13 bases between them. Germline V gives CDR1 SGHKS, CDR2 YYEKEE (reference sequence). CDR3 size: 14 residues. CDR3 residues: CASNPAEGNYGYTF. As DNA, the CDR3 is TGTGCCAGCAACCCCGCCGAGGGTAACTATGGCTACACCTTC. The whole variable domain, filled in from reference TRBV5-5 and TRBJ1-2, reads DAGVTQSPTHLIKTRGQQVTLRCSPISGHKSVSWYQQVLGQGPQFIFQYYEKEERGRGNFPDRFSARQFPNYSSELNVNALLLGDSALYLCASNPAEGNYGYTFGSGTRLTVV.

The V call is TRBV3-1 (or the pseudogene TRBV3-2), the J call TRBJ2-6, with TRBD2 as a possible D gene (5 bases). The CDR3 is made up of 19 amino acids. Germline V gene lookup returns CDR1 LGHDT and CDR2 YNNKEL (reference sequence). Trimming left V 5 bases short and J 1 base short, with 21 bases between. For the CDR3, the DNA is TGTGCCAGCAGCAAACGAGGGTTTAGGTCCACTTCTGGGGCCAACGTCCTGACTTTC. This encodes CASSKRGFRSTSGANVLTF.

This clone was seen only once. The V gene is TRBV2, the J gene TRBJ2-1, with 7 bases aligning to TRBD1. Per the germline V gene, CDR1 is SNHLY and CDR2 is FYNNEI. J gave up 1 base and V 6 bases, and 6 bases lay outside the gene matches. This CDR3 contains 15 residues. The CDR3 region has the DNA TGTGCCAGCAGAGGGACAGAGTTTTCCTACAATGAGCAGTTCTTC. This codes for CASRGTEFSYNEQFF.

The CDR3 coding sequence is TGCGCCAGCAGGACCGGGACAATCACAGCAAATGAGCAGTTCTTC. Translating it yields CASRTGTITANEQFF. The chain joins TRBV5-1 to TRBJ2-1; D may be TRBD1 (6 bases). Trimming shortened V by 5 bases and J by 7 bases, and 19 bases separated the two germline ends. Germline loops: CDR1 SGHRS, CDR2 YFSETQ. The CDR3 is 15 amino acids.

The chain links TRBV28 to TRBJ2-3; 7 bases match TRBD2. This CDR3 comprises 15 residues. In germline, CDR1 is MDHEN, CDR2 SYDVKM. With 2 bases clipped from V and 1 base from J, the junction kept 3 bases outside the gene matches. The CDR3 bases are TGTGCCAGCAGTTTACGTGGGGGGGGCACAGATACGCAGTATTTT. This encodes CASSLRGGGTDTQYF.

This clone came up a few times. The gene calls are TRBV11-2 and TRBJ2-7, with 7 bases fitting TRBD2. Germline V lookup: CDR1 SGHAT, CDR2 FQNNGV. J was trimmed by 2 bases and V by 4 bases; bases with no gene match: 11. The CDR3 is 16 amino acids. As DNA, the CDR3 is TGTGCCAGCAGCTCCTGGGGGGGAACGAATCCCTACGAGCAGTACTTC. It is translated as CASSSWGGTNPYEQYF. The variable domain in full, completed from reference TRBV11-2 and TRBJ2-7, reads EAGVAQSPRYKIIEKRQSVAFWCNPISGHATLYWYQQILGQGPKLLIQFQNNGVVDDSQLPKDRFSAERLKGVDSTLKIQPAKLEDSAVYLCASSSWGGTNPYEQYFGPGTRLTVT.

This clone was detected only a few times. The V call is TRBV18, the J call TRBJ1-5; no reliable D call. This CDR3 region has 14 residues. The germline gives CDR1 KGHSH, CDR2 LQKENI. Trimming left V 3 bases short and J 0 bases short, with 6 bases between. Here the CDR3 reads CASSPQLSNQPQHF. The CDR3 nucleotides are TGTGCCAGCTCACCTCAACTTAGCAATCAGCCCCAGCATTTT.

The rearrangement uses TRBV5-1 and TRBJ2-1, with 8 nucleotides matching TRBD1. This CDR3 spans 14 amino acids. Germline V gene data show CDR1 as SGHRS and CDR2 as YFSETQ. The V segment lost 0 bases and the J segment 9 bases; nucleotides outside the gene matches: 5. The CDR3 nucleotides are TGCGCCAGCAGCTTGGCACTACAGGGGGTTGAGCAGTTCTTC. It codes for CASSLALQGVEQFF.

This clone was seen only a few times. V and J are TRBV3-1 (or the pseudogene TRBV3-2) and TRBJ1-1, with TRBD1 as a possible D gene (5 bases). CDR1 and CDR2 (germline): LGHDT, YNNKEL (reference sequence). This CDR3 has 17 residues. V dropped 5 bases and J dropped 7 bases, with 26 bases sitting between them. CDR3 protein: CASSKTGTRGREHEAFF. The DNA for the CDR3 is TGTGCCAGCAGCAAGACCGGGACGCGGGGTCGGGAGCATGAAGCTTTCTTT.

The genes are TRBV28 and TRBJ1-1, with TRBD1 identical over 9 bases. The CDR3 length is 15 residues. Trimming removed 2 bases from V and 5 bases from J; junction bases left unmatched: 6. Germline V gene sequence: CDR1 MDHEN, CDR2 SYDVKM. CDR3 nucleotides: TGTGCCAGCAGTTTAGCACAGGGGGCGCGAACTGAAGCTTTCTTT. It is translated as CASSLAQGARTEAFF. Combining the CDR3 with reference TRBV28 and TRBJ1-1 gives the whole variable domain DVKVTQSSRYLVKRTGEKVFLECVQDMDHENMFWYRQDPGLGLRLIYFSYDVKMKEKGDIPEGYSVSREKKERFSLILESASTNQTSMYLCASSLAQGARTEAFFGQGTRLTVV.

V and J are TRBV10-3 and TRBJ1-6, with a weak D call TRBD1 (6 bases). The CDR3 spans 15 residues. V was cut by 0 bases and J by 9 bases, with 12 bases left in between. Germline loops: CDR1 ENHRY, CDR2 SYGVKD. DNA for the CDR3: TGTGCCATCAGTGAGTCGACGACAGGAACTTCACCCCTCCACTTT. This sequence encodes CAISESTTGTSPLHF.

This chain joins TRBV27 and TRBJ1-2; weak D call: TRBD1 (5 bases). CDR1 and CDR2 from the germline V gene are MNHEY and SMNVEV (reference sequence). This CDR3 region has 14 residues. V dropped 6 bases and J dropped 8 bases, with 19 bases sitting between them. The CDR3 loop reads CASSPLQAPKGYTF. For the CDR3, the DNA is TGTGCCAGCAGCCCATTACAGGCACCGAAGGGCTACACCTTC.

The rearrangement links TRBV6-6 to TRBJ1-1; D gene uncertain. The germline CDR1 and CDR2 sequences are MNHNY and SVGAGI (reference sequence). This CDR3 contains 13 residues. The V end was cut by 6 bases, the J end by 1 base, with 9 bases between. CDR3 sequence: CASRQTANTEAFF. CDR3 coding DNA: TGTGCCAGCAGACAAACAGCGAACACTGAAGCTTTCTTT.

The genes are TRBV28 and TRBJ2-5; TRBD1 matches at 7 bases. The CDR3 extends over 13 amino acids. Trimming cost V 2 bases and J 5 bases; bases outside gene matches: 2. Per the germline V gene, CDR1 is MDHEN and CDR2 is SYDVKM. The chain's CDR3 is CASSLVRGETQYF. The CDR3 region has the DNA TGTGCCAGCAGTTTAGTCAGGGGGGAGACCCAGTACTTC.